This paragraph covers one T cell receptor (beta chain) sequence. The antigen remains unidentified. This was the immunoSEQ version 4 assay in survey mode. TCRdb's copy holds only in-frame clones and misses some; the assay was immunoSEQ multiplex PCR. The sample records some 58,000 clones, over 60% being singletons. An overlapping HIV-1 Gag peptide pool stimulated these cells at about 1 ug/peptide/mL. Sorted nonresponding memory CD4+ T cells were CD40L-negative, CD69-negative, CD45RO-high. For at least 4 years, plasma HIV-1 RNA was undetectable (<50 copies/mL). These data belong to a study of persistence of HIV-infected CD4 T cells. Study information: CD4+ T cells responding to CMV or HIV-1 Gag were isolated. Blood samples, up to roughly 200 mL, came from multiple time points, except a couple of leukapheresis donors sampled once.

Points from the study as a whole: Degenerate expanded CDR3beta sequences were enriched among CMV- and Gag-responding cells.

The sequence was obtained from an adult man with HIV who was CMV-seropositive. This specimen was CD4+ T cells sorted from PBMCs after roughly 18-hour stimulation, taken from a patient who received antiretroviral therapy.

Here the CDR3 DNA reads TGTGCCAGCAGCTTAGCACAGTTGAACACTGAAGCTTTCTTT. It codes for CASSLAQLNTEAFF. This chain joins TRBV7-2 and TRBJ1-1; D is ambiguous. V was trimmed by 0 bases and J by 0 bases, leaving 5 bases between them. The CDR3 covers 14 residues. Germline assignment: CDR1 SGHTA and CDR2 FQGNSA.